The 10 T cell receptor beta chains reported below all come from one sample, sequenced in a study of CD8+CD57+ T cells in acquired aplastic anemia. According to the study, genomic DNA was the template for TCR beta VDJ and CDR3 profiling. TCRdb analysed the reads with MiXCR anew, one entry per CDR3 protein. The sample has more than 100,000 distinct CDR3 sequences, less than 45% seen once. Material: sorted CD4+, CD8+, or CD8+CD57+ T cells (not recorded which) from PBMCs. The source is a human donor in good health, serving as a control.

This clonotype was detected ten times or more. This chain joins TRBV11-2 and TRBJ1-1, with TRBD1 identical over 9 bases. V lost 6 bases and J lost 3; bases outside the gene matches: 5. CDR1 and CDR2 from the germline V gene are SGHAT and FQNNGV. The CDR3 consists of 14 residues. The CDR3 region is CASREQGADTEAFF. The CDR3 DNA sequence: TGTGCCAGCAGGGAACAGGGGGCTGACACTGAAGCTTTCTTT. The entire variable domain, with the rest obtained from reference TRBV11-2 and TRBJ1-1, is as follows: EAGVAQSPRYKIIEKRQSVAFWCNPISGHATLYWYQQILGQGPKLLIQFQNNGVVDDSQLPKDRFSAERLKGVDSTLKIQPAKLEDSAVYLCASREQGADTEAFFGQGTRLTVV.

In this sample, this clonotype turned up many times. The chain couples TRBV10-1 to TRBJ1-2; 9 nucleotides match TRBD1. J gave up 8 bases and V 11 bases, and 15 bases lay outside the gene matches. The CDR3 is 14 amino acids. In germline, CDR1 is WNHNN, CDR2 SYGVQD (reference sequence). CDR3 region: CARRPTGGVWGYTF. In DNA form, the CDR3 reads TGCGCCCGTCGTCCGACAGGGGGAGTTTGGGGCTACACCTTC.

A few counts support this clonotype. A much larger clone is a single base away; this may be a read error. The rearrangement links TRBV11-2 to TRBJ2-3, with TRBD2 matching 13 bases. Per the germline V gene, CDR1 is SGHAT and CDR2 is FQNNGV. This CDR3 comprises 15 residues. The CDR3 loop reads CASGLTSGGGDTQYF. As DNA, the CDR3 is TGTGCCAGCGGCTTAACTAGCGGGGGGGGAGATACGCAGTATTTT.

This clonotype occurred many times. The chain carries TRBV6-6 and TRBJ1-5; unclear D gene. Germline lookup yields CDR1 MNHNY and CDR2 SVGAGI (reference sequence). V dropped 3 bases and J dropped 7 bases, with 10 bases sitting between them. The CDR3 totals 13 residues. The CDR3 DNA sequence: TGTGCCAGCAGTTATAGGTGGGGACAGCCCCAGCATTTT. Translated: CASSYRWGQPQHF.

In this sample, this clonotype turned up many times. The chain is built from TRBV20-1 and TRBJ1-1; D gene uncertain. Per germline, CDR1 DFQATT and CDR2 SNEGSKA (reference sequence). This CDR3 is 13 amino acids long. Trimming took off 3 bases at V and 3 bases at J, with 11 bases between the two ends. The DNA for the CDR3 is TGCAGTGCTAGGGCAGCAAAGGACACTGAAGCTTTCTTT. It encodes CSARAAKDTEAFF.

This clonotype was detected once. The conserved final phenylalanine or tryptophan is absent from the CDR3, which likely points to a read error. The chain employs TRBV27 and TRBJ2-7, with TRBD2 matching over 8 bases. Germline values: CDR1 MNHEY, CDR2 SMNVEV (reference sequence). The CDR3 spans 17 residues. V lost 2 bases and J lost 0; bases outside the gene matches: 9. CDR3 coding DNA: TGTGCCAGCAGTTTAGGGAGAGCGGGAGACCTCTCCTACGAGCAGTACTCC. Its protein is CASSLGRAGDLSYEQYS.

The J gene is TRBJ1-5, the V gene TRBV19; perhaps TRBD1 as D (5 bases). Germline V lookup: CDR1 LNHDA, CDR2 SQIVND (reference sequence). The CDR3 is 13 amino acids. The germline V and J ends were trimmed by 7 bases and 7 bases, with 14 bases remaining between them. This CDR3 is CASKVSGQQPQHF. For the CDR3, the DNA is TGTGCCAGTAAGGTCTCAGGGCAACAGCCCCAGCATTTT.

As to this clonotype: This sequence may be a read error, since a much larger clone differs from it by one base. This sequence joins TRBV9 and TRBJ2-2; D is unclear. Between the trimmed V and J ends, which lost 0 bases and 1 base, there was a span of 4 bases. Germline CDR1 reads SGDLS; CDR2 reads YYNGEE. The CDR3 runs to 14 residues. The CDR3: CASSVVGNTGELFF. In nucleotides, the CDR3 is TGTGCCAGCAGCGTAGTGGGGAACACCGGGGAGCTGTTTTTT.

Many counts were recorded for this clonotype. The chain carries TRBV6-1 and TRBJ1-5, with unresolved D. Per germline, CDR1 MNHNS and CDR2 SASEGT. The CDR3 runs 14 residues. The germline V and J ends were trimmed by 9 bases and 0 bases, with 12 bases remaining between them. The CDR3 DNA reads TGTGCCAGTTACATTACTTATAGCAATCAGCCCCAGCATTTT. It translates to CASYITYSNQPQHF.

The chain joins TRBV27 to TRBJ2-5; 9 nucleotides agree with TRBD1. Germline-derived CDR1 and CDR2 are MNHEY and SMNVEV (reference sequence). The CDR3 totals 15 residues. V lost 4 bases and J lost 5; bases outside the gene matches: 8. The CDR3: CASSYPGQGGETQYF. Here the CDR3 DNA reads TGTGCCAGCAGTTACCCGGGACAGGGAGGGGAGACCCAGTACTTC.